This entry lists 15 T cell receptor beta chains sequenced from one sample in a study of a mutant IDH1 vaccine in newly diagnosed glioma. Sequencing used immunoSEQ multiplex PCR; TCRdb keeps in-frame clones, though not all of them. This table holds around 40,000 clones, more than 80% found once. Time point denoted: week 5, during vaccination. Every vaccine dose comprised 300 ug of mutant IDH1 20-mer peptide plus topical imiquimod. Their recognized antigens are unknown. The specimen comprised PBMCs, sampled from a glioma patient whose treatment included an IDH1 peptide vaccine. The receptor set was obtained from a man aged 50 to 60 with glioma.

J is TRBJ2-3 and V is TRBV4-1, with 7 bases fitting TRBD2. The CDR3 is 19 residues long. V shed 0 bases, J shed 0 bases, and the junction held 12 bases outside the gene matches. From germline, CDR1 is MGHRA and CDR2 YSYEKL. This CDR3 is CASSQEGWGGRTSTDTQYF. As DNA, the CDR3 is TGCGCCAGCAGCCAAGAAGGTTGGGGGGGGAGGACTAGCACAGATACGCAGTATTTT.

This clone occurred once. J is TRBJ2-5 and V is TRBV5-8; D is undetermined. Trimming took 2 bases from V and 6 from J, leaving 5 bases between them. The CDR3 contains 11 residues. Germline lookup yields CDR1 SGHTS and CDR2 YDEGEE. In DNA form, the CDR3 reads TGTGCCAGCAGCTTTTTGAAGACCCAGTACTTC. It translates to CASSFLKTQYF.

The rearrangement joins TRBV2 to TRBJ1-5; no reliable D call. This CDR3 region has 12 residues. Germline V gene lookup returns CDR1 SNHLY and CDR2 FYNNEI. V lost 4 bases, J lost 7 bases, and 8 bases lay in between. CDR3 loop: CASSAFFQPQHF. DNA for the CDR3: TGTGCCAGCAGTGCCTTCTTCCAGCCCCAGCATTTT.

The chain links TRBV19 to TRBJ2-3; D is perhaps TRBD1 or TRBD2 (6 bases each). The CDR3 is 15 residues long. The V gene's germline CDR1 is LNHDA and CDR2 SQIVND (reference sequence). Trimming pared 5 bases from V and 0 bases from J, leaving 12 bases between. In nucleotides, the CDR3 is TGTGCCAGTAGTTGGGGGGACAAAAGCACAGATACGCAGTATTTT. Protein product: CASSWGDKSTDTQYF.

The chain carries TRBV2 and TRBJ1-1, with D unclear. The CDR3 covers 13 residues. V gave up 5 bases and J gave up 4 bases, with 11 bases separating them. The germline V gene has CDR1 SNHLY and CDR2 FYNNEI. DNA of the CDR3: TGTGCCAGCAGTATCGACGGTACCACTGAAGCTTTCTTT. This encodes CASSIDGTTEAFF. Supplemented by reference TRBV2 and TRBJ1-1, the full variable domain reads EPEVTQTPSHQVTQMGQEVILRCVPISNHLYFYWYRQILGQKVEFLVSFYNNEISEKSEIFDDQFSVERPDGSNFTLKIRSTKLEDSAMYFCASSIDGTTEAFFGQGTRLTVV.

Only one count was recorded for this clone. The CDR3 DNA follows: TGTGCCAGCAGCTTAGGTCCGGGACTCCGACCCGGCAATAATGAGCAGTTCTTC. This codes for CASSLGPGLRPGNNEQFF. This rearrangement joins TRBV7-2 to TRBJ2-1, with D possibly matching TRBD2 (6 bases). Germline loops: CDR1 SGHTA, CDR2 FQGNSA. V was pared by 1 base and J by 7 bases, with 23 bases between. CDR3 length: 18 amino acids. The variable domain in full, with the rest retrieved from reference TRBV7-2 and TRBJ2-1, is GAGVSQSPSNKVTEKGKDVELRCDPISGHTALYWYRQSLGQGLEFLIYFQGNSAPDKSGLPSDRFSAERTGGSVSTLTIQRTQQEDSAVYLCASSLGPGLRPGNNEQFFGPGTRLTVL.

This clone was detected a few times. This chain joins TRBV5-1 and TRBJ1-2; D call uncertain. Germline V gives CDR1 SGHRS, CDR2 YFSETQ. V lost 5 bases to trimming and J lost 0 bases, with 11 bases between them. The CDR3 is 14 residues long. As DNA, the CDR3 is TGCGCCAGCAGATCGGAAAATACTAACTATGGCTACACCTTC. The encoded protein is CASRSENTNYGYTF. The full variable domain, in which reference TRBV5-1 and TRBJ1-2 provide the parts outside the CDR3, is KAGVTQTPRYLIKTRGQQVTLSCSPISGHRSVSWYQQTPGQGLQFLFEYFSETQRNKGNFPGRFSGRQFSNSRSEMNVSTLELGDSALYLCASRSENTNYGYTFGSGTRLTVV.

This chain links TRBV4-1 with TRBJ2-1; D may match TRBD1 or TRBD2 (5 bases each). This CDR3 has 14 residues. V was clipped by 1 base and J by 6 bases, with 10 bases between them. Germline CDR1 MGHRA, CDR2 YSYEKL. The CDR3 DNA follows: TGCGCCAGCAGCCAAGGGGGGTTGGGCAATGAGCAGTTCTTC. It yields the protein CASSQGGLGNEQFF.

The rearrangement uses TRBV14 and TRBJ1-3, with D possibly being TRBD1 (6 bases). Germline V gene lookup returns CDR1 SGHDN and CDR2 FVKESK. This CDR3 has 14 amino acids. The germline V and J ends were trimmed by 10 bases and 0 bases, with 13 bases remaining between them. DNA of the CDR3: TGTGCCACCGGGGGCTCAAACTCTGGAAACACCATATATTTT. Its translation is CATGGSNSGNTIYF.

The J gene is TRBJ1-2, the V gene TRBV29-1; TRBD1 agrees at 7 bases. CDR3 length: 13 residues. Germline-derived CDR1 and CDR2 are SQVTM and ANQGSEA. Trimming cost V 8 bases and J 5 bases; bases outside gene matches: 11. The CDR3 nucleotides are TGCAGCTTCCAGGGGGGCAGGGATTATGGCTACACCTTC. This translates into CSFQGGRDYGYTF.

CDR3 DNA: TGTGCCAGCAGCTTGGCATTGGCATCGAAGGAAGCTTTCTTT. Its protein product is CASSLALASKEAFF. The chain employs TRBV5-6 and TRBJ1-1; D is uncertain. The ends were cut back, 0 bases at V and 8 bases at J, with 14 bases in the middle. This CDR3 spans 14 amino acids. CDR1 and CDR2 from the germline V gene are SGHDT and YYEEEE.

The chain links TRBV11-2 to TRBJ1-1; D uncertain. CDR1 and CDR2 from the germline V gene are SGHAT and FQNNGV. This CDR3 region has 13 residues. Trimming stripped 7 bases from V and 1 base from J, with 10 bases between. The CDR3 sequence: CASTPSGNTEAFF. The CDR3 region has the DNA TGTGCCAGCACCCCCAGCGGGAACACTGAAGCTTTCTTT.

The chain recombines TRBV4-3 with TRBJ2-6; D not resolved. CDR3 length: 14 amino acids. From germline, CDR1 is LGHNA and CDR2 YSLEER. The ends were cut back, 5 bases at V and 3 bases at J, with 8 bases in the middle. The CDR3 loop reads CASSSDGGANVLTF. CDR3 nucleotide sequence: TGCGCCAGCAGCTCCGACGGTGGGGCCAACGTCCTGACTTTC.

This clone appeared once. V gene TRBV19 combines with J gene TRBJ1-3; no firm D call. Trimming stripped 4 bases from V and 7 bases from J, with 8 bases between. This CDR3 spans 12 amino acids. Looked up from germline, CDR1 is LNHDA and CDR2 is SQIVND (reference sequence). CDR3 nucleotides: TGTGCCAGTAGTACCGGTCGGAACACCATATATTTT. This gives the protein CASSTGRNTIYF.

The CDR3 coding sequence is TGTGCCTGGAGCGGGTGGAGGGACACTGAAGCTTTCTTT. This sequence encodes CAWSGWRDTEAFF. The chain has TRBV30 and TRBJ1-1; no clear D gene. This CDR3 comprises 13 residues. Trimming pared 3 bases from V and 3 bases from J, leaving 11 bases between. CDR1 GTSNPN and CDR2 SVGIG come from the germline V gene (reference sequence).